This T cell receptor beta chain originates from a study of blood T cell repertoires in COVID-19. At the level of the study: Donors in the United States, Italy and Spain gave samples during acute or convalescent COVID-19.

As originally analysed: Estimates of nucleated cell counts were drawn from the amplification of reference gene primers. Data came from immunoSEQ multiplex PCR; TCRdb stores just in-frame clones and leaves some out. V and J calls and clone size are as listed in that table; D and trimming were resolved from the DNA. Of approximately 41,000 clones listed, about 85% were seen once; the top ten hold roughly 48%. V lost 4 bases, J lost 4 bases, and 7 bases lay in between. This CDR3 contains 12 residues. Germline V gene lookup returns CDR1 SEHNR and CDR2 FQNEAQ (reference sequence). The gene calls are TRBV7-9 and TRBJ1-1; D is perhaps TRBD1 (6 bases). Input material: peripheral blood. The TCR comes from a woman older than 75 with acute or convalescent COVID-19. The CDR3: CASSSQGTEAFF. The CDR3, as DNA: TGTGCCAGCAGCTCACAGGGCACTGAAGCTTTCTTT.